The rows below give T cell receptor beta chains drawn from one sample of a study of T cells in localized non-small cell lung cancer. TCRdb's copy holds only in-frame clones and misses some; the assay was immunoSEQ multiplex PCR. Of approximately 6,400 clones listed, around 16% are singletons. This specimen was normal lung tissue next to the tumor, taken before any cancer treatment. The receptors stem from a male donor aged 60 or over with stage II squamous cell lung carcinoma. Both conserved end residues are part of each CDR3. A D gene is named only where the DNA matches it firmly. Clone size is given for some rows only: seen once, a few or many times, or a class if the clone is expanded.

cdr3_nt: TGTGCCAGCAGCTTAAATCCTGGGAACACCGGGGAGCTGTTTTTT; cdr3_aa: CASSLNPGNTGELFF; clone_size: NA; d_call: NA; v_call: TRBV11-3; j_call: TRBJ2-2
cdr3_nt: TGCGCCAGCAGCCAAGATCACAGGACTAACAATGAGCAGTTCTTC; cdr3_aa: CASSQDHRTNNEQFF; clone_size: few; d_call: NA; v_call: TRBV4-1; j_call: TRBJ2-1
cdr3_nt: TGCGCCAGCAGCTTGGCCCAATTAGCGGGGGGACAAGAGACCCAGTACTTC; cdr3_aa: CASSLAQLAGGQETQYF; clone_size: NA; d_call: TRBD2; v_call: TRBV5-1; j_call: TRBJ2-5
cdr3_nt: TGTGCCAGCAGCCTATTCCAGGGGGTGAACACTGAAGCTTTCTTT; cdr3_aa: CASSLFQGVNTEAFF; clone_size: NA; d_call: TRBD1; v_call: TRBV11-3; j_call: TRBJ1-1
cdr3_nt: TGCGCCAGCAGCTTGGAACTTCAGGGGGGCTCTGGAAACACCATATATTTT; cdr3_aa: CASSLELQGGSGNTIYF; clone_size: NA; d_call: TRBD1; v_call: TRBV5-1; j_call: TRBJ1-3
cdr3_nt: TGTGCCAGCAGACCCCCGGGACTACCCCTCCGAGGGGAGCTGTTTTTT; cdr3_aa: CASRPPGLPLRGELFF; clone_size: few; d_call: TRBD2; v_call: TRBV6-8; j_call: TRBJ2-2
cdr3_nt: TGTGCCAGCTCACCTCCCGGACTATGGGGGAAAAACATTCAGTACTTC; cdr3_aa: CASSPPGLWGKNIQYF; clone_size: NA; d_call: NA; v_call: TRBV18; j_call: TRBJ2-4
cdr3_nt: TGTGCCAGCAGCCAAGCGCTAGCGGGGGCCCGAGATACGCAGTATTTT; cdr3_aa: CASSQALAGARDTQYF; clone_size: NA; d_call: TRBD2; v_call: TRBV14; j_call: TRBJ2-3
cdr3_nt: TGTGCCAGCAGTTTCGGGAGGACAGGACAAGAGACCCAGTACTTC; cdr3_aa: CASSFGRTGQETQYF; clone_size: medium-sized; d_call: NA; v_call: TRBV28; j_call: TRBJ2-5
cdr3_nt: TGTGCCAGCAGTCAGAACTCTGGGGCCAACGTCCTGACTTTC; cdr3_aa: CASSQNSGANVLTF; clone_size: few; d_call: NA; v_call: TRBV6-8; j_call: TRBJ2-6
cdr3_nt: TGTGCCACCAGCAGAGATCTTAGTGTTGGACTAGCGGTGTTCTTC; cdr3_aa: CATSRDLSVGLAVFF; clone_size: few; d_call: TRBD2; v_call: TRBV15; j_call: TRBJ2-1
cdr3_nt: TGTGCCAGCAGCCGCGGACTAGGGGCCTACGAGCAGTACTTC; cdr3_aa: CASSRGLGAYEQYF; clone_size: medium-sized; d_call: TRBD2; v_call: TRBV11-3; j_call: TRBJ2-7
cdr3_nt: TGTGCCAGTACTCGGGGGCTTAAGGGTTTTGGAAACACCATATATTTT; cdr3_aa: CASTRGLKGFGNTIYF; clone_size: NA; d_call: NA; v_call: TRBV19; j_call: TRBJ1-3
cdr3_nt: TGTGCCAGCAAAGGACAGGGTCGGGACTACGAGCAGTACTTC; cdr3_aa: CASKGQGRDYEQYF; clone_size: NA; d_call: TRBD1; v_call: TRBV6-8; j_call: TRBJ2-7
cdr3_nt: TGTGCCAGCAGTGAGGTTGCCAGGGGACATGGCTACACCTTC; cdr3_aa: CASSEVARGHGYTF; clone_size: NA; d_call: NA; v_call: TRBV6-8; j_call: TRBJ1-2
cdr3_nt: TGTGCCAGCAGTTATGGGCTCTCTGGAAACACCATATATTTT; cdr3_aa: CASSYGLSGNTIYF; clone_size: medium-sized; d_call: NA; v_call: TRBV11-3; j_call: TRBJ1-3
cdr3_nt: TGTGCCAGCAGCTCGGGACTAGCGGGGGGGTCCTACAATGAGCAGTTCTTC; cdr3_aa: CASSSGLAGGSYNEQFF; clone_size: NA; d_call: TRBD2; v_call: TRBV11-3; j_call: TRBJ2-1
cdr3_nt: TGTGCCAGCAGTCCCGCCGGGACAGCTTCTAACTATGGCTACACCTTC; cdr3_aa: CASSPAGTASNYGYTF; clone_size: NA; d_call: TRBD1; v_call: TRBV11-3; j_call: TRBJ1-2
cdr3_nt: TGCGCCAGCAGCTTGGTGGGCACCAGGGTGAACAATGAGCAGTTCTTC; cdr3_aa: CASSLVGTRVNNEQFF; clone_size: NA; d_call: NA; v_call: TRBV5-1; j_call: TRBJ2-1
cdr3_nt: TGTGCCACAAACCTCGGTGGGGGGAACACTGAAGCTTTCTTT; cdr3_aa: CATNLGGGNTEAFF; clone_size: few; d_call: NA; v_call: TRBV12-2; j_call: TRBJ1-1
cdr3_nt: TGTGCCATCAGGCCGGGTTCCACCGGGGAGCTGTTTTTT; cdr3_aa: CAIRPGSTGELFF; clone_size: NA; d_call: NA; v_call: TRBV6-8; j_call: TRBJ2-2
cdr3_nt: TGTGCCATCAGTGAGCCTCGCGGGAGAGCGGCCGGGGAGCTGTTTTTT; cdr3_aa: CAISEPRGRAAGELFF; clone_size: few; d_call: TRBD2; v_call: TRBV10-3; j_call: TRBJ2-2
cdr3_nt: TGTGCCAGCAGTTGGGGTTCTCTTTACGAGCAGTACTTC; cdr3_aa: CASSWGSLYEQYF; clone_size: medium-sized; d_call: NA; v_call: TRBV6-8; j_call: TRBJ2-7
cdr3_nt: TGTGCCCAAGGCCGGGACATGCACACTGAAGCTTTCTTT; cdr3_aa: CAQGRDMHTEAFF; clone_size: medium-sized; d_call: NA; v_call: TRBV9; j_call: TRBJ1-1
cdr3_nt: TGTGCCAGCACCTTCCTTACTAGCGGGTCCCGGGGGACCCAGTACTTC; cdr3_aa: CASTFLTSGSRGTQYF; clone_size: NA; d_call: TRBD2; v_call: TRBV11-3; j_call: TRBJ2-5
cdr3_nt: TGCGCCAGCAGCTGGGCAGGTAAGAACACTGAAGCTTTCTTT; cdr3_aa: CASSWAGKNTEAFF; clone_size: NA; d_call: NA; v_call: TRBV5-1; j_call: TRBJ1-1
cdr3_nt: TGTGCCAGCAGCCTGGACGGTACGAACACCGGGGAGCTGTTTTTT; cdr3_aa: CASSLDGTNTGELFF; clone_size: NA; d_call: NA; v_call: TRBV11-3; j_call: TRBJ2-2
cdr3_nt: TGTGCCAGCAGCTTAGAGGCGGTAGCCTACGAGCAGTACTTC; cdr3_aa: CASSLEAVAYEQYF; clone_size: few; d_call: NA; v_call: TRBV11-3; j_call: TRBJ2-7
cdr3_nt: TGTGCCAGCAGCGTAGTACGGCGGGGGGTCTACAATGAGCAGTTCTTC; cdr3_aa: CASSVVRRGVYNEQFF; clone_size: few; d_call: TRBD2; v_call: TRBV9; j_call: TRBJ2-1
cdr3_nt: TGTGCCAGCAGTGACCAGGGCCTGACGGAGACCCAGTACTTC; cdr3_aa: CASSDQGLTETQYF; clone_size: NA; d_call: NA; v_call: TRBV2; j_call: TRBJ2-5
cdr3_nt: TGTGCCACCAGCTTTGACAGGGGGCCCTACGAGCAGTACTTC; cdr3_aa: CATSFDRGPYEQYF; clone_size: few; d_call: TRBD1; v_call: TRBV15; j_call: TRBJ2-7
cdr3_nt: TGTGCCAGCAGCTTAGATTGGGACCGGTTGAATGAGCAGTTCTTC; cdr3_aa: CASSLDWDRLNEQFF; clone_size: NA; d_call: NA; v_call: TRBV11-3; j_call: TRBJ2-1
cdr3_nt: TGTGCCAGCAGCCAAGGGGCCGAACAGGAAAAACTGTTTTTT; cdr3_aa: CASSQGAEQEKLFF; clone_size: NA; d_call: NA; v_call: TRBV11-3; j_call: TRBJ1-4
cdr3_nt: TGTGCCAGCAGCTTAAATTCCGTAGGGGTAGGAGAGCAGTACTTC; cdr3_aa: CASSLNSVGVGEQYF; clone_size: many; d_call: NA; v_call: TRBV11-3; j_call: TRBJ2-7
cdr3_nt: TGTGCCAGCAGCTTAAGAGTGACCGAGAACACTGAAGCTTTCTTT; cdr3_aa: CASSLRVTENTEAFF; clone_size: medium-sized; d_call: NA; v_call: TRBV11-3; j_call: TRBJ1-1
cdr3_nt: TGTGCCAGCACCCTGGGGGCGGGAAGAACCGGAGAGACCCAGTACTTC; cdr3_aa: CASTLGAGRTGETQYF; clone_size: NA; d_call: NA; v_call: TRBV11-3; j_call: TRBJ2-5
cdr3_nt: TGTGCCTGGAGTGTAGGAGGATACGAGCAGTACTTC; cdr3_aa: CAWSVGGYEQYF; clone_size: few; d_call: NA; v_call: TRBV30; j_call: TRBJ2-7